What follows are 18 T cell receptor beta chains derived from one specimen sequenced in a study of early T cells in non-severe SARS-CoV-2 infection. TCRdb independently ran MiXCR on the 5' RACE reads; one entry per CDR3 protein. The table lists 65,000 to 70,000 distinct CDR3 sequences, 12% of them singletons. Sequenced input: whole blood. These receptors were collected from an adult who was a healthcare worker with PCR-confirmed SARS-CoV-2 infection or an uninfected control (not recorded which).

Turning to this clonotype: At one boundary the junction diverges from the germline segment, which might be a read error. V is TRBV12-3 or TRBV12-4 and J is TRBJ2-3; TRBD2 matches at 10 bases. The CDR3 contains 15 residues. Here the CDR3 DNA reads TGTGCCAGCAGATTAGCGGGGGGCCCACGGGATACGCAGTATTTT. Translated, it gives CASRLAGGPRDTQYF.

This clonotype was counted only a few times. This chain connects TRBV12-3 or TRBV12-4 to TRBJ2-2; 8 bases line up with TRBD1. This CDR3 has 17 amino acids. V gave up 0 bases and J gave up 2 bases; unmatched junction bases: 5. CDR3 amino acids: CASSLAPGQVNTGELFF. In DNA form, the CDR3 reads TGTGCCAGCAGTTTAGCGCCGGGACAGGTCAACACCGGGGAGCTGTTTTTT.

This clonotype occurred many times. The CDR3: CASSPGGRNTEAFF. The CDR3 nucleotides read TGTGCCAGCAGTCCAGGGGGCCGAAACACTGAAGCTTTCTTT. V usage is TRBV12-3 or TRBV12-4 and J usage is TRBJ1-1; TRBD1 matches 8 bases. This CDR3 is 14 amino acids long. Trimming cost V 5 bases and J 2 bases; bases outside gene matches: 4.

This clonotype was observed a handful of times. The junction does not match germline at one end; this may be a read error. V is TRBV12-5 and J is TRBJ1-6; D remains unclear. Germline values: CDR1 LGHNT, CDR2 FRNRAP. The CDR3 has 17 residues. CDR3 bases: TGTGCTAGTGGTTTGGTGGCCCTCTCCCGCTATAATTCACCCCTCCATTTT. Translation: CASGLVALSRYNSPLHF.

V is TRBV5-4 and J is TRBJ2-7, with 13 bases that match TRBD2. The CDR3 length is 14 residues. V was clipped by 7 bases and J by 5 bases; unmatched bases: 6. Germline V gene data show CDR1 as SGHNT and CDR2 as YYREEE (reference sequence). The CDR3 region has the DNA TGTGCCAGCCAACTAGCGGGGGGGCCCCACGAGCAGTACTTC. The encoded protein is CASQLAGGPHEQYF. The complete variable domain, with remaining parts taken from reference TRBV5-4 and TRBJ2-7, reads ETGVTQSPTHLIKTRGQQVTLRCSSQSGHNTVSWYQQALGQGPQFIFQYYREEENGRGNFPPRFSGLQFPNYSSELNVNALELDDSALYLCASQLAGGPHEQYFGPGTRLTVT.

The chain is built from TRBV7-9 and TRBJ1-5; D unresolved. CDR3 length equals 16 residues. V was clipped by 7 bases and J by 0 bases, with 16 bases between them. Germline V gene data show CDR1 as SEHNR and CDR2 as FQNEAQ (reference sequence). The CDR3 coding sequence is TGTGCCAGCACAACCGGGAAGGGCGGTAGCAATCAGCCCCAGCATTTT. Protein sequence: CASTTGKGGSNQPQHF.

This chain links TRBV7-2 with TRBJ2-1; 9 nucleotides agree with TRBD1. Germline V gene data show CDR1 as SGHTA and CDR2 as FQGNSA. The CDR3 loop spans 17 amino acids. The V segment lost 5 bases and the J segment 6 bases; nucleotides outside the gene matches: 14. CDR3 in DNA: TGTGCCAGCAGCCCTAGGGTCGGACAGGGGTTCGGCAATGAGCAGTTCTTC. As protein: CASSPRVGQGFGNEQFF.

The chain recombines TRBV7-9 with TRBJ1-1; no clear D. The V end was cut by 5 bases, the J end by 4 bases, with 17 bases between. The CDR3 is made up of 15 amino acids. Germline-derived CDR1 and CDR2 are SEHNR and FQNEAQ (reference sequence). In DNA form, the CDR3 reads TGTGCCAGCAGCGTGCTGCTTGTAACGGGCACTGAAGCTTTCTTT. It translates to CASSVLLVTGTEAFF. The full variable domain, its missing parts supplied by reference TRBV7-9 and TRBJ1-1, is DTGVSQNPRHKITKRGQNVTFRCDPISEHNRLYWYRQTLGQGPEFLTYFQNEAQLEKSRLLSDRFSAERPKGSFSTLEIQRTEQGDSAMYLCASSVLLVTGTEAFFGQGTRLTVV.

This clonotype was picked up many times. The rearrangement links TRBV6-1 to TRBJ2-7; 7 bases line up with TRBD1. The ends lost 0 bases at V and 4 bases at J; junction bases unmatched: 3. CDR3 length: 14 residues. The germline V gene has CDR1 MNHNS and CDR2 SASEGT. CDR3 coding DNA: TGTGCCAGCAGTGAAGCGGGACAGCCTTACGAGCAGTACTTC. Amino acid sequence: CASSEAGQPYEQYF.

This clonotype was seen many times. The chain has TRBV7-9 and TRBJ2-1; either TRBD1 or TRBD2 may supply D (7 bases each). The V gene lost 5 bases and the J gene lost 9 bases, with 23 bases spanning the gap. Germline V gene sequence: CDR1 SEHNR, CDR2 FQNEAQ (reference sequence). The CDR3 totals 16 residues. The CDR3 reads CASSNLPGEGATEQFF. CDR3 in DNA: TGTGCCAGCAGCAACCTCCCGGGGGAGGGGGCGACTGAGCAGTTCTTC.

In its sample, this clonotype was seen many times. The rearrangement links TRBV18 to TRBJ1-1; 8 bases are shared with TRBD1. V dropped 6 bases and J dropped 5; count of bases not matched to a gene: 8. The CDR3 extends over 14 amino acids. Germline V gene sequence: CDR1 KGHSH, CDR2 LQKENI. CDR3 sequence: CASSLDRVGTEAFF. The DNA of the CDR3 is TGTGCCAGCTCGCTGGACAGGGTCGGGACTGAAGCTTTCTTT.

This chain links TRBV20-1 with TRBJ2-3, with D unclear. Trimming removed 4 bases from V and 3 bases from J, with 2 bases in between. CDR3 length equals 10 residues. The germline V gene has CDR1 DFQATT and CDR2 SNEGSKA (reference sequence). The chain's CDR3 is CSATTDTQYF. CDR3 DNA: TGCAGTGCTACTACAGATACGCAGTATTTT.

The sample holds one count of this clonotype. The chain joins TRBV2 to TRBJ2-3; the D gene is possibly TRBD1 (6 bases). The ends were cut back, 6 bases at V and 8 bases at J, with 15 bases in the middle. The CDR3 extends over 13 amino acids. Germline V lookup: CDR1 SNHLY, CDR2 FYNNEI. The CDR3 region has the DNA TGTGCCAGCAGGGAATCGGACAGCGGTACGCAGTATTTT. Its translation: CASRESDSGTQYF.

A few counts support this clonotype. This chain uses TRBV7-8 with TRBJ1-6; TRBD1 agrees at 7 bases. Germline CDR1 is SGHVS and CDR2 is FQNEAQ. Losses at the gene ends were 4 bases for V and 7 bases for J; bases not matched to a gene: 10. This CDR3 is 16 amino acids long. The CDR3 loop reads CASSSTHRGPNSPLHF. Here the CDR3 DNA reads TGTGCCAGCAGCTCAACCCACAGGGGACCGAATTCACCCCTCCACTTT.

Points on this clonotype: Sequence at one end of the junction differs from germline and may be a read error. The CDR3 sequence: CASSLDRNENLFF. The CDR3 DNA reads TGTGCCAGCAGTTTAGACCGTAATGAAAACCTGTTTTTT. The J gene is TRBJ1-4, the V gene TRBV12-3 or TRBV12-4; no clear D gene. The CDR3 has 13 amino acids.

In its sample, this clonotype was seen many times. The CDR3 spells CASSVVDTEAFF. In nucleotides, the CDR3 is TGTGCCAGCAGCGTAGTGGACACTGAAGCTTTCTTT. J is TRBJ1-1 and V is TRBV9, with no clear D. V lost 0 bases and J 3 bases, leaving 3 bases between the germline ends. The germline CDR1 and CDR2 sequences are SGDLS and YYNGEE. The CDR3 is 12 residues long.

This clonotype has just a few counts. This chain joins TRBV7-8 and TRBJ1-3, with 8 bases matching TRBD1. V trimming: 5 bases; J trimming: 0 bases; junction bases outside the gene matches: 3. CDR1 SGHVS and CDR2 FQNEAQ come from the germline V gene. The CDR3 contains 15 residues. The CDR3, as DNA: TGTGCCAGCAGCCCGGACAGGGTCTCTGGAAACACCATATATTTT. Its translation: CASSPDRVSGNTIYF.

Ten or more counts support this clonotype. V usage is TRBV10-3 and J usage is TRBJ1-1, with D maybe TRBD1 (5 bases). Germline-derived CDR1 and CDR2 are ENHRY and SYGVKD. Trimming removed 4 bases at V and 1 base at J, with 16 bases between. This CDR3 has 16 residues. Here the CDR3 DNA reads TGTGCCATCAGTGCGGTCCCAGGGAGTCGGAACACTGAAGCTTTCTTT. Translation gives CAISAVPGSRNTEAFF.